Listed here are 22 T cell receptor beta chains from one sample, sequenced in a study of cytomegalovirus exposure and HLA in healthy donors. The PCR employed 60 Vbeta primers together with 13 Jbeta primers. The assay was immunoSEQ multiplex PCR, and TCRdb's table has in-frame clones only and misses some. This sample has tens of thousands of clones, with 75% found just once. Sequences were obtained from PBMCs. These receptors were collected from a man aged 40-55 years in good health and CMV-seronegative.

The chain employs TRBV5-1 and TRBJ2-1, with TRBD2 matching 12 bases. This CDR3 contains 16 residues. Germline values: CDR1 SGHRS, CDR2 YFSETQ. Trimming removed 4 bases from V and 7 bases from J; junction bases left unmatched: 9. The DNA of the CDR3 is TGCGCCAGCAGCCCGACCGGGACTAGCGGGCTAAATGAGCAGTTCTTC. It translates to CASSPTGTSGLNEQFF.

CDR3 protein: CASRRQGATWGYTF. The CDR3 bases are TGTGCCAGCAGAAGACAGGGGGCGACTTGGGGCTACACCTTC. The chain combines TRBV6-5 with TRBJ1-2; 10 bases are shared with TRBD1. Looked up from germline, CDR1 is MNHEY and CDR2 is SVGAGI. CDR3 length equals 14 residues. With 6 bases clipped from V and 8 bases from J, the junction kept 9 bases outside the gene matches.

This sequence joins TRBV19 and TRBJ2-1; possibly TRBD1 for D (5 bases). Trimming removed 4 bases at V and 3 bases at J, with 13 bases between. Germline values: CDR1 LNHDA, CDR2 SQIVND (reference sequence). The CDR3 runs to 15 residues. CDR3 in DNA: TGTGCCAGTAGTACTCCCCTGGGGCTCTACAATGAGCAGTTCTTC. It translates to CASSTPLGLYNEQFF. The full variable domain, in which reference TRBV19 and TRBJ2-1 provide the parts outside the CDR3, is DGGITQSPKYLFRKEGQNVTLSCEQNLNHDAMYWYRQDPGQGLRLIYYSQIVNDFQKGDIAEGYSVSREKKESFPLTVTSAQKNPTAFYLCASSTPLGLYNEQFFGPGTRLTVL.

The V call is TRBV5-6, the J call TRBJ1-2; 8 bases are shared with TRBD1. J lost 7 bases, V lost 4 bases, and 15 bases had no gene match. Germline V gene lookup returns CDR1 SGHDT and CDR2 YYEEEE. The CDR3 runs to 16 residues. CDR3 region: CASSNKRTGRPLGYTF. In nucleotides, the CDR3 is TGTGCCAGCAGCAATAAACGGACAGGGAGACCACTTGGCTACACCTTC.

The chain combines TRBV6-6 with TRBJ1-5; 7 bases are shared with TRBD1. The germline CDR1 and CDR2 sequences are MNHNY and SVGAGI (reference sequence). CDR3 length: 15 residues. The V and J ends lost 6 bases and 4 bases, in that order; junction bases with no gene match: 9. This CDR3 is CASSRTPGQNQPQHF. In DNA, the CDR3 is TGTGCCAGCAGCCGCACACCGGGACAGAATCAGCCCCAGCATTTT.

The chain combines TRBV6-6 with TRBJ2-1; 8 positions agree with TRBD2. V lost 8 bases, J lost 0 bases, and 6 bases stayed unmatched. This CDR3 spans 15 amino acids. Germline V gene sequence: CDR1 MNHNY, CDR2 SVGAGI (reference sequence). CDR3 region: CASRGLAGSYNEQFF. CDR3 nucleotide sequence: TGTGCCAGCCGGGGTCTAGCGGGCTCCTACAATGAGCAGTTCTTC.

V and J are TRBV7-2 and TRBJ2-2; 15 nucleotides match TRBD2. Germline-derived CDR1 and CDR2 are SGHTA and FQGNSA. The CDR3 extends over 18 amino acids. After removal of 4 bases from V and 4 bases from J, the junction contained 7 bases not matched to a gene. For the CDR3, the DNA is TGTGCCAGCAGCTCCGGACTAGCGGGGGGGCCAGGCACCGGGGAGCTGTTTTTT. This codes for CASSSGLAGGPGTGELFF.

The CDR3 DNA is TGTGCCAGCAGTGAGAACCCGGGTTTACATGACTACACCTTC. Translated, it gives CASSENPGLHDYTF. This sequence joins TRBV6-1 and TRBJ1-2; the D is unclear. Germline V lookup: CDR1 MNHNS, CDR2 SASEGT. V lost 3 bases and J lost 10, with 18 bases in between. CDR3 length: 14 residues.

V is TRBV29-1 and J is TRBJ2-3, with D possibly TRBD1 on 7 matching bases. The ends were cut back, 4 bases at V and 6 bases at J, with 14 bases in the middle. This CDR3 contains 13 residues. Germline loops: CDR1 SQVTM, CDR2 ANQGSEA. CDR3 nucleotides: TGCAGCGTTGGCGGGACAGCGGCGGATACGCAGTATTTT. It yields the protein CSVGGTAADTQYF.

The chain employs TRBV11-3 and TRBJ2-1; TRBD1 agrees at 7 bases. Germline values: CDR1 SGHNT, CDR2 YENEEA. The V gene end was trimmed by 5 bases and the J gene end by 0 bases; junction bases not matched to a gene: 13. This CDR3 spans 18 amino acids. As DNA, the CDR3 is TGTGCCAGCAGCAAACGGACAGGTTCGCTTAGCTCCTACAATGAGCAGTTCTTC. It yields the protein CASSKRTGSLSSYNEQFF.

The J gene is TRBJ2-7, the V gene TRBV28; 7 bases agree with TRBD2. CDR1 MDHEN and CDR2 SYDVKM come from the germline V gene. The CDR3 has 16 amino acids. V lost 5 bases and J lost 2; bases outside the gene matches: 12. In DNA, the CDR3 is TGTGCCAGCAGTCTTACCTCCCCCGGGACTACCTACGAGCAGTACTTC. It yields the protein CASSLTSPGTTYEQYF.

V usage is TRBV6-5 and J usage is TRBJ2-1, with 7 positions matching TRBD1. V lost 0 bases and J lost 8; bases outside the gene matches: 7. Germline loops: CDR1 MNHEY, CDR2 SVGAGI. This CDR3 comprises 15 residues. DNA of the CDR3: TGTGCCAGCAGTTACTCGAGGGACAGTTTCCATGAGCAGTTCTTC. Translated, it gives CASSYSRDSFHEQFF.

The chain employs TRBV4-1 and TRBJ2-1; TRBD1 matches 10 bases. V trimming: 7 bases; J trimming: 9 bases; junction bases outside the gene matches: 3. Germline V lookup: CDR1 MGHRA, CDR2 YSYEKL. The CDR3 length is 12 residues. CDR3 sequence: CASKTGGGEQFF. CDR3 coding DNA: TGCGCCAGCAAGACAGGGGGCGGTGAGCAGTTCTTC.

V is TRBV5-4 and J is TRBJ2-3; 7 nucleotides align to TRBD2. J gave up 2 bases and V 0 bases, and 6 bases lay outside the gene matches. The CDR3 has 16 amino acids. The germline V gene has CDR1 SGHNT and CDR2 YYREEE (reference sequence). The DNA for the CDR3 is TGTGCCAGCAGCTTGGTGTCGGGACTATACACAGATACGCAGTATTTT. This encodes CASSLVSGLYTDTQYF.

The V and J genes are TRBV28 and TRBJ2-7; 8 positions agree with TRBD1. Germline loops: CDR1 MDHEN, CDR2 SYDVKM. The CDR3 length is 16 residues. The junction had 13 bases not matched to a gene; V was cut back by 6 bases and J by 3 bases. CDR3 coding DNA: TGTGCCAGCAGCAGTCTTAATTTGGGACAGGTCTACGAGCAGTACTTC. Encoded protein: CASSSLNLGQVYEQYF.

The genes are TRBV29-1 and TRBJ1-2; D is perhaps TRBD1 (5 bases). V was shortened by 5 bases and J by 4 bases, with 20 bases between the two germline ends. Per germline, CDR1 SQVTM and CDR2 ANQGSEA. The CDR3 runs 15 residues. The CDR3 is CSVRAETGYSYGYTF. CDR3 bases: TGCAGCGTTAGGGCCGAAACAGGATATTCCTATGGCTACACCTTC. Together with reference TRBV29-1 and TRBJ1-2, the CDR3 gives the full variable domain: SAVISQKPSRDICQRGTSLTIQCQVDSQVTMMFWYRQQPGQSLTLIATANQGSEATYESGFVIDKFPISRPNLTFSTLTVSNMSPEDSSIYLCSVRAETGYSYGYTFGSGTRLTVV.

V is TRBV5-6 and J is TRBJ1-4, with no clear D. The germline gives CDR1 SGHDT, CDR2 YYEEEE. This CDR3 has 17 residues. V shed 0 bases and J shed 1 base, with 13 bases lying between them. The CDR3, as DNA: TGTGCCAGCAGCTTGGTGCAGGCTGGAGGAACTAATGAAAAACTGTTTTTT. This sequence encodes CASSLVQAGGTNEKLFF.

This chain links TRBV6-1 with TRBJ2-5, with D tentatively TRBD2 (7 bases). Germline CDR1 reads MNHNS; CDR2 reads SASEGT. The germline V and J ends were trimmed by 4 bases and 1 base, with 13 bases remaining between them. The CDR3 runs 15 residues. Here the CDR3 reads CASSGGGEVQETQYF. CDR3 nucleotides: TGTGCCAGCAGTGGGGGGGGCGAGGTCCAAGAGACCCAGTACTTC.

The chain joins TRBV27 to TRBJ2-1; the D is unclear. Trimming took off 4 bases at V and 7 bases at J, with 14 bases between the two ends. The CDR3 is made up of 14 amino acids. Germline CDR1 is MNHEY and CDR2 is SMNVEV (reference sequence). As DNA, the CDR3 is TGTGCCAGCAGTTCCCCCCCAGTGACTAATGAGCAGTTCTTC. Its translation: CASSSPPVTNEQFF.

The chain recombines TRBV10-3 with TRBJ2-2, with 9 nucleotides matching TRBD1. The CDR3 is 13 amino acids. From germline, CDR1 is ENHRY and CDR2 SYGVKD. Trimming at V came to 6 bases and at J to 9 bases, leaving 5 bases not matched to a gene. The CDR3 sequence is CAISRDRVRELFF. CDR3 bases: TGTGCCATCAGCCGGGACAGGGTCCGGGAGCTGTTTTTT.

This chain links TRBV30 with TRBJ1-1, with D possibly being TRBD1 (5 bases). From germline, CDR1 is GTSNPN and CDR2 SVGIG (reference sequence). V shed 5 bases and J shed 5 bases, with 12 bases lying between them. This CDR3 is 12 amino acids long. The CDR3 here is CAWGQGLTEAFF. The CDR3 DNA reads as TGTGCCTGGGGGCAGGGCTTGACTGAAGCTTTCTTT.

This CDR3 reads CASSGQTMSTDTQYF. CDR3 nucleotides: TGTGCCAGCAGCGGACAGACCATGAGCACAGATACGCAGTATTTT. The chain uses TRBV13 and TRBJ2-3; D possibly corresponds to TRBD1 (6 bases). Germline V CDR1 and CDR2: PRHDT, FYEKMQ (reference sequence). With 5 bases removed from V and 0 bases from J, the gap between germline ends came to 12 bases. CDR3 length: 15 residues.